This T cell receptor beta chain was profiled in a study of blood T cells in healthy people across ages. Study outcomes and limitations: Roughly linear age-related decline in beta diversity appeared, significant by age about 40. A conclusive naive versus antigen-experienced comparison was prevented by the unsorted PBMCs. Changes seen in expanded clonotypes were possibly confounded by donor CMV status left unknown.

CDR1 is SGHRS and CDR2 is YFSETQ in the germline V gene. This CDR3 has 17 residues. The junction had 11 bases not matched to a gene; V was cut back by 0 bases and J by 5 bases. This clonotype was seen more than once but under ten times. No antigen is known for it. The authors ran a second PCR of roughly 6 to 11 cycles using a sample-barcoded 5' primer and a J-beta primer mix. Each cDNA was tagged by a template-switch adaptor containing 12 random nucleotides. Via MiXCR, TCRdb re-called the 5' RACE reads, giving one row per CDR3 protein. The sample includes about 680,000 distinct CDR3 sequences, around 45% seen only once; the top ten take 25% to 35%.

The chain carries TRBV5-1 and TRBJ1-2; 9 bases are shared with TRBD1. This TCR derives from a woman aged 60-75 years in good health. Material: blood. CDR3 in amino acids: CASSLATWDRDQYGYTF. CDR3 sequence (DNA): TGCGCCAGCAGCTTGGCCACTTGGGACAGGGACCAATATGGCTACACCTTC.